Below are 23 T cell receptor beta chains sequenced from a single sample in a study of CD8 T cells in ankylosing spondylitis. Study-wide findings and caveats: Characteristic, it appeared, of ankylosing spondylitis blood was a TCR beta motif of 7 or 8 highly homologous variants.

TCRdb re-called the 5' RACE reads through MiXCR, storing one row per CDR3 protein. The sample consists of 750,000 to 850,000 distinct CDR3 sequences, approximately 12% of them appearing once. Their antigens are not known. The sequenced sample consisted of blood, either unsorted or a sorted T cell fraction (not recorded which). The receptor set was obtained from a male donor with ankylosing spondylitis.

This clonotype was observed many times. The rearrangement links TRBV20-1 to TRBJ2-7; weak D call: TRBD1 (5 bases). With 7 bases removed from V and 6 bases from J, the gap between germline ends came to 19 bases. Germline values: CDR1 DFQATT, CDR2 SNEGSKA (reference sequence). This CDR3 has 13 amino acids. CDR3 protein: CSVVGRGRFEQYF. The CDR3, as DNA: TGCAGTGTAGTAGGTAGGGGCCGGTTCGAGCAGTACTTC.

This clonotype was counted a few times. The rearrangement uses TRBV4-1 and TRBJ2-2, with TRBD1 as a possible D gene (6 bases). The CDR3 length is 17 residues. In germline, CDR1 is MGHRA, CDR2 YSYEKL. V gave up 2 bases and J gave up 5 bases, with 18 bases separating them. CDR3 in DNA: TGCGCCAGCAGCCAACTCCCGAGCAGGGGTGGGACCGGGGAGCTGTTTTTT. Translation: CASSQLPSRGGTGELFF.

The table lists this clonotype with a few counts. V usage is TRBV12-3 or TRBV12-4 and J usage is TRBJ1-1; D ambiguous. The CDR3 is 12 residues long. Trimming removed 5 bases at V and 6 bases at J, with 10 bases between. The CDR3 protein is CASSPDTAEAFF. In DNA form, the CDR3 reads TGTGCCAGCAGTCCTGACACGGCTGAAGCTTTCTTT.

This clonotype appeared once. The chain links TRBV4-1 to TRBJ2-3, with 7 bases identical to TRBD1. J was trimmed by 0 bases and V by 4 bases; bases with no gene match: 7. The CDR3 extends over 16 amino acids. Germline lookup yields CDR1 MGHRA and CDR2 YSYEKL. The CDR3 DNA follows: TGCGCCAGCAGCCCCGGACAGGTGTTTAGCACAGATACGCAGTATTTT. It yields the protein CASSPGQVFSTDTQYF.

CDR3 in amino acids: CAISSGTGPVIYGYTF. DNA for the CDR3: TGTGCCATCAGTTCCGGGACAGGGCCAGTAATTTATGGCTACACCTTC. V gene TRBV10-3 combines with J gene TRBJ1-2; 9 bases are a match to TRBD1. J was trimmed by 5 bases and V by 5 bases; bases with no gene match: 12. Per germline, CDR1 ENHRY and CDR2 SYGVKD. The CDR3 has 16 residues.

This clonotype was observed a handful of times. CDR3 loop: CASSLGGGDSYNEQFF. CDR3 nucleotides: TGTGCCAGCAGCTTAGGGGGAGGGGACTCCTACAATGAGCAGTTCTTC. The V gene is TRBV7-3, the J gene TRBJ2-1, with TRBD2 matching over 7 bases. The V gene end was trimmed by 2 bases and the J gene end by 0 bases; junction bases not matched to a gene: 4. This CDR3 is 16 amino acids long. Germline V gene data show CDR1 as SGHTA and CDR2 as FQGTGA.

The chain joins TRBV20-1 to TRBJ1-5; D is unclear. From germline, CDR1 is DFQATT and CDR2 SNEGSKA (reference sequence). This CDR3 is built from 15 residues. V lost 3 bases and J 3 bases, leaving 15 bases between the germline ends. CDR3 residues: CSASEHRINNQPQHF. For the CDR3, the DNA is TGCAGTGCTAGCGAACATCGAATTAACAATCAGCCCCAGCATTTT.

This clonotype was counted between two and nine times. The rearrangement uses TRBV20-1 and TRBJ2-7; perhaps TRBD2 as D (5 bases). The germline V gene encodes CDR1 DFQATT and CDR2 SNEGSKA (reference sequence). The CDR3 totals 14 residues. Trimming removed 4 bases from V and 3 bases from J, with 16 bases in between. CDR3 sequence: CSANRFLGDYEQYF. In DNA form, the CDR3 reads TGCAGTGCTAATCGGTTTCTGGGAGACTACGAGCAGTACTTC.

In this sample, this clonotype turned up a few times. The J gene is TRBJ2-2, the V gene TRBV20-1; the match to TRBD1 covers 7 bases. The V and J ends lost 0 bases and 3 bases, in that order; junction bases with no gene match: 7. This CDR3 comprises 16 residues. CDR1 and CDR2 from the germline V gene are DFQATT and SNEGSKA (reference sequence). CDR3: CSARDIFTGDTGELFF. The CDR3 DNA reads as TGCAGTGCTAGAGATATATTTACAGGGGACACCGGGGAGCTGTTTTTT.

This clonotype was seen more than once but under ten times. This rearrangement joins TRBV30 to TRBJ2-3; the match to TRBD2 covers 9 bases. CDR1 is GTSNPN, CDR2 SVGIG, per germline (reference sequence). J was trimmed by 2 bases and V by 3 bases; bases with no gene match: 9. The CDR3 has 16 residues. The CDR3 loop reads CAWRWASGAITDTQYF. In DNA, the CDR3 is TGTGCCTGGAGGTGGGCTAGCGGGGCGATCACAGATACGCAGTATTTT.

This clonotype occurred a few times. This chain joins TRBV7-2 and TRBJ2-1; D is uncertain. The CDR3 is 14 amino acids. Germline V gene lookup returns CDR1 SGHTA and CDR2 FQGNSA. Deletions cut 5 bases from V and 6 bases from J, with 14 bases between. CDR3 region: CASSRTALFNEQFF. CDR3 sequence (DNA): TGTGCCAGCAGCCGTACGGCCCTATTCAATGAGCAGTTCTTC.

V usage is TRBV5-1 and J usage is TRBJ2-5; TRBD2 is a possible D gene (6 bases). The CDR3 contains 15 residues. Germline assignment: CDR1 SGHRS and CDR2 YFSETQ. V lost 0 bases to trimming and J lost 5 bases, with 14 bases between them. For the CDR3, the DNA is TGCGCCAGCAGCTTGGCGGGGACTGCAGACGAGACCCAGTACTTC. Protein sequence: CASSLAGTADETQYF. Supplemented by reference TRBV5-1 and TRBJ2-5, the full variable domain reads KAGVTQTPRYLIKTRGQQVTLSCSPISGHRSVSWYQQTPGQGLQFLFEYFSETQRNKGNFPGRFSGRQFSNSRSEMNVSTLELGDSALYLCASSLAGTADETQYFGPGTRLLVL.

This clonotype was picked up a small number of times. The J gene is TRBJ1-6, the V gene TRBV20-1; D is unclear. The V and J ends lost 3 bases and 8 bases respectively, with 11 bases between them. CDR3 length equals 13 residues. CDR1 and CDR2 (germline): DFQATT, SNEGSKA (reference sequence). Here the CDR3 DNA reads TGCAGTGCTAGGCGGGATTCTGATTCACCCCTCCACTTT. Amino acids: CSARRDSDSPLHF.

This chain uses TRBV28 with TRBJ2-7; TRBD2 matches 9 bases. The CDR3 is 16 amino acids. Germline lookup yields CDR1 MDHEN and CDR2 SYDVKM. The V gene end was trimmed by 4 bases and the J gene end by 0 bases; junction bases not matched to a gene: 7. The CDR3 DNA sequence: TGTGCCAGCAGTTACGGGGCGGGGGGGCACTCCTACGAGCAGTACTTC. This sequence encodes CASSYGAGGHSYEQYF.

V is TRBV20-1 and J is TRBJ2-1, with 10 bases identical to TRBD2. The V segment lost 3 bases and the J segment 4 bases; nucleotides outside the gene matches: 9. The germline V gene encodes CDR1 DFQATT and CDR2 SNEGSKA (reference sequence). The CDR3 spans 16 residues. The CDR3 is CSASSPLAGLYNEQFF. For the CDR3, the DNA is TGCAGTGCTAGTAGTCCACTAGCGGGGTTGTACAATGAGCAGTTCTTC.

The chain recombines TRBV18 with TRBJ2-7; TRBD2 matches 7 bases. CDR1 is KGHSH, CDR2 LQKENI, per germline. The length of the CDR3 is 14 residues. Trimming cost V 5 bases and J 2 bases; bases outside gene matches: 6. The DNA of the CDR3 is TGTGCCAGCTCAGTGGGAGCGGGAACCTACGAGCAGTACTTC. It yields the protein CASSVGAGTYEQYF.

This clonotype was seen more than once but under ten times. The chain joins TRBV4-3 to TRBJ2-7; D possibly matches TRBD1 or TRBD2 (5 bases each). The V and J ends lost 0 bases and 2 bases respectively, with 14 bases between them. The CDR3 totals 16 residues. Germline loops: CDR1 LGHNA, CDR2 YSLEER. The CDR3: CASSQDNGALTYEQYF. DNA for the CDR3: TGCGCCAGCAGCCAAGATAACGGGGCCCTAACCTACGAGCAGTACTTC.

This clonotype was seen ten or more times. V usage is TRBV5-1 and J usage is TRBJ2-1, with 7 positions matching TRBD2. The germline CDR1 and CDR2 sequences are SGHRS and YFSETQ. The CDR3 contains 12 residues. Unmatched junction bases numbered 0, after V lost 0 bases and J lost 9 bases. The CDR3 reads CASSLERGEQFF. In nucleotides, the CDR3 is TGCGCCAGCAGCTTGGAGCGGGGTGAGCAGTTCTTC.

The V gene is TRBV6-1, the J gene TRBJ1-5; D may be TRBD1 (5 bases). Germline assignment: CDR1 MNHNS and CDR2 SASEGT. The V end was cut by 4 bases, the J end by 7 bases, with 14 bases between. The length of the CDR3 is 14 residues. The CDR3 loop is CASSGGTADQPQHF. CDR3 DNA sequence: TGTGCCAGCAGTGGCGGGACGGCGGACCAGCCCCAGCATTTT.

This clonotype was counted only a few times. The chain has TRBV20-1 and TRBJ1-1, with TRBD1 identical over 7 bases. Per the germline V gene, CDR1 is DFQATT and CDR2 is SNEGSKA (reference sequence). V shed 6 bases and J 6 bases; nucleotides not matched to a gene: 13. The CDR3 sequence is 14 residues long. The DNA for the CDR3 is TGCAGTGCGTTAAGGACAGGTGGGGCTTCTGAAGCTTTCTTT. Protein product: CSALRTGGASEAFF.

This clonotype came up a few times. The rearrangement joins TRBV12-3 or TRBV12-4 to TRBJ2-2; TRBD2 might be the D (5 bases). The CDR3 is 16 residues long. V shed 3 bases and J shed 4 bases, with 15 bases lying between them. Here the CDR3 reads CASSFRVAFGTGELFF. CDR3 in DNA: TGTGCCAGCAGTTTTCGGGTAGCGTTTGGCACCGGGGAGCTGTTTTTT.

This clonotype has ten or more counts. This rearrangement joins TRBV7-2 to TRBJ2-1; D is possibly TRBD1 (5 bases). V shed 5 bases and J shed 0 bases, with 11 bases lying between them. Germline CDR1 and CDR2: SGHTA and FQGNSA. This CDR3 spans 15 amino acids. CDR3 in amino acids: CASSRGLSSYNEQFF. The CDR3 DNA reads TGTGCCAGCAGCAGGGGCCTAAGCTCCTACAATGAGCAGTTCTTC.

The CDR3 loop reads CASSTGGGGTSYNEQFF. The DNA for the CDR3 is TGTGCCAGCAGCACTGGGGGCGGGGGCACCTCCTACAATGAGCAGTTCTTC. This chain joins TRBV9 and TRBJ2-1, with D tentatively TRBD2 (7 bases). From germline, CDR1 is SGDLS and CDR2 YYNGEE. Trimming pared 4 bases from V and 0 bases from J, leaving 17 bases between. The CDR3 is made up of 17 amino acids.